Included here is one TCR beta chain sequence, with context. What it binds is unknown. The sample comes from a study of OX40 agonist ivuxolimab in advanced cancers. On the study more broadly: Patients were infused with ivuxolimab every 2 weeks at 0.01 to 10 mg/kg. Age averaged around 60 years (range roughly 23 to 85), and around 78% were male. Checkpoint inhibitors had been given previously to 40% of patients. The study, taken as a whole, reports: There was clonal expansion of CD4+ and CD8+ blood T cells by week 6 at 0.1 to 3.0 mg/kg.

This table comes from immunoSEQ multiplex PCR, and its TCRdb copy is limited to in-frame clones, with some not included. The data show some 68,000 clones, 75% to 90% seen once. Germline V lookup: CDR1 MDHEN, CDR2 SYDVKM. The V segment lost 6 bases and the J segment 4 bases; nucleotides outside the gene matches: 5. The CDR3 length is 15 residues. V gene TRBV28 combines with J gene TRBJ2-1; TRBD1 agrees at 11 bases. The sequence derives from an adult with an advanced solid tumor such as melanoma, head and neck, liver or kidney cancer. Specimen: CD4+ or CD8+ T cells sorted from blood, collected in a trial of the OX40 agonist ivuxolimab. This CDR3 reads CASRRTGGEYNEQFF. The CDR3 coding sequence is TGTGCCAGCAGGCGGACAGGGGGCGAATACAATGAGCAGTTCTTC.